This T cell receptor beta chain was profiled in a study of shared clonotypes between healthy human individuals (dated by TCRdb to the early 2020s). For context, the study as a whole: The cohort included three men and a couple of women between 18 and 49 years of age. Per donor, three plates each were used for CD4 naive and CD4 memory, two for CD8 naive, and one for CD8 memory. To estimate repertoire size and how much clonotypes are shared between individuals, the study performed deep sequencing of blood TCR repertoires from a few healthy adults. Different laboratories and diverse techniques were used to prepare libraries and sequence TCR repertoires, to increase sequencing depth and limit assay-specific biases. Each donor's leukapheresis produced roughly between roughly 0.85 and 9 billion PBMCs. The paper as a whole reports these results and caveats: Naive subsets generally had larger estimated clonotype richness than memory subsets did. Rarefaction of sorted-subset datasets indicated incomplete sequencing despite the large sequencing depth. Clonotypes shared by all four sorted-subset donors showed higher generation probabilities than non-shared clonotypes. The small number of donors limited the genetic and exposure-history diversity represented. Pairwise subsampling led to the expectation that sequencing depth would affect the degree of clonotype sharing among donors. Sampling was limited to blood, and TCR repertoires in tissue likely differ from TCR repertoires in blood. Roughly 5% of naive CD4, 3.5% of naive CD8, approximately 2% of memory CD4, and around 0.4% of memory CD8 clonotypes were shared across several donors.

The donors were healthy, HIV-negative adults with no recently reported acute infections or vaccinations. Every donor was a Caucasian adult residing in Nashville, Tennessee, USA. CD4+ T cells were enriched through magnetic negative selection, after which naive cells were positively selected on CD45RA and the remaining negative fraction served as the memory subset. Blood was obtained by leukapheresis, after which PBMCs were separated by Ficoll-Histopaque density gradient centrifugation and cryopreserved in liquid nitrogen vapor phase. Analytical flow cytometry was used to check the purity and quantity of each magnetically sorted T cell population. Genomic DNA was isolated from each sorted fraction and quantified by UV absorbance on a Nanodrop 2000c. The CDR3 contains 16 residues, cysteine and phenylalanine counted. CDR3 DNA only is kept here, 48 bases in frame from base 1. Here V drops 0 bases and J drops 6 bases, and the junction holds 7 bases not matched to any gene. Looking up the germline V gene yields CDR1 SGHRS and CDR2 YFSETQ.

Comments on this clone: No antigen is known for it. The record has no base qualities; no much larger clone is one base away.

Using the deep immunoSEQ assay, TCR CDR3 regions were amplified from genomic DNA by multiplex PCR. Genomic DNA extracted from each cell subset was distributed evenly over all wells of several immunoSEQ 96-well plates, and each plate served as one replicate. For sorted subsets, around 0.2 ug genomic DNA, equal to some 28,000 T cell genomes, was loaded into each replicate PCR. The purified libraries were quantified using a Qubit 3.0 fluorometer, sized with a Bioanalyzer 2100, and then quantified again using the KAPA Library Quantification kit. Each immunoSEQ 96-well plate was sequenced on its own single-read 150-cycle Illumina NextSeq 550 flow cell. The authors' pipeline ran thus. The immunoSEQ output contained only junctional sequences without quality scores, so filtering could not match that applied to full-length reads. Sequences were annotated with PyIR, a Python wrapper for IgBLAST v1.9, and V/J genes and CDR3 were assigned using IMGT germline references. Any read was removed if the V/J assignment was weak (E-value above 1e-6), the CDR3 was missing, or the read contained stop codons, out-of-frame junctions, or ambiguous translated residues. A V3J clonotype was defined by an identical inferred V gene, J gene, and CDR3 amino acid sequence. To compute the percentage overlap between repertoires, the number of shared unique clonotypes was divided by the size of the smaller repertoire. Three approaches were used to assess repertoire richness: RTK rarefaction, the Chao1 estimator, and Recon v2.1 estimates of unobserved clonotypes. OLGA was used to compute generation probabilities for all TCRbeta clonotypes that the gDNA method yielded from a few donors. This is the immuneACCESS table as TCRdb keeps it, with only in-frame sequences that have V and J called. A part of the clones is gone; compared with another copy, unresolved V genes explain less than half, and the rest is unexplained. Clone size and the V and J calls come from that table; the DNA yielded D and trimming. The sample includes fewer than 1.8 million clones, with approximately 98.5% observed a single time. Approximately 0.38% of the sample belongs to the ten largest clones.

The sample taken for sequencing was naive CD4+ T cells sorted from blood. The sample's cell subset or site label, in plain terms: CD45RA+ positively selected. In this chain, TRBV5-1 is recombined with TRBJ2-3; TRBD2 agrees with 10 junctional bases. The receptor comes from a young man in good health. The DNA sequence follows: TGCGCCAGCAGCTTGGAGACTAGCGGGTTCGGGGATACGCAGTATTTT. It translates to CASSLETSGFGDTQYF. This CDR3, with the reference TRBV5-1 and TRBJ2-3 proteins standing in past its ends, gives the full variable domain KAGVTQTPRYLIKTRGQQVTLSCSPISGHRSVSWYQQTPGQGLQFLFEYFSETQRNKGNFPGRFSGRQFSNSRSEMNVSTLELGDSALYLCASSLETSGFGDTQYFGPGTRLTVL.